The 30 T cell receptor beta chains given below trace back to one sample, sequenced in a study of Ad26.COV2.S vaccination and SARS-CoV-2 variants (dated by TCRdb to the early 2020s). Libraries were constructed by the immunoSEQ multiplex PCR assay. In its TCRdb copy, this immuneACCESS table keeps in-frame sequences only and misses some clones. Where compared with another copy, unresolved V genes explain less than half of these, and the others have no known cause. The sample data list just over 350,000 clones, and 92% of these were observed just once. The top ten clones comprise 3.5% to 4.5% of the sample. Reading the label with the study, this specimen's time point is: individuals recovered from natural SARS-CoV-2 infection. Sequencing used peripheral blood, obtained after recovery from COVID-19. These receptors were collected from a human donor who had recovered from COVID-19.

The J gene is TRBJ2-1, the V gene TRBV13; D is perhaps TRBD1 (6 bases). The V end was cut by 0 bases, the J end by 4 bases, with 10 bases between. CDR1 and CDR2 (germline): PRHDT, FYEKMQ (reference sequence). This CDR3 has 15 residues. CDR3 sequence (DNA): TGTGCCAGCAGCTTAGGTGGGGGCGCTTACAATGAGCAGTTCTTC. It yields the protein CASSLGGGAYNEQFF.

In nucleotides, the CDR3 is TGTGCCAGCAGCGCTACCCGGCCGGCTCAGCCCCAGCATTTT. This gives the protein CASSATRPAQPQHF. The genes are TRBV6-2 or TRBV6-3 and TRBJ1-5; D is unclear. This CDR3 comprises 14 residues. Germline V gene sequence: CDR1 MNHEY, CDR2 SVGEGT. Trimming removed 6 bases at V and 6 bases at J, with 15 bases between.

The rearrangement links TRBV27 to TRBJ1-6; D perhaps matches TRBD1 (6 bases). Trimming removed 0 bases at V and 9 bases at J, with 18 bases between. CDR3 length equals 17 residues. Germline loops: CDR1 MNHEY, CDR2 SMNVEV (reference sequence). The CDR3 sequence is CASSLSSGQGQGSPLHF. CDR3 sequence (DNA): TGTGCCAGCAGTTTATCTTCTGGGCAGGGACAAGGTTCACCCCTCCACTTT.

The chain's CDR3 is CASSSDRGPSTDTQYF. The DNA for the CDR3 is TGCGCCAGCAGCTCGGACAGGGGCCCTAGCACAGATACGCAGTATTTT. The chain uses TRBV5-1 and TRBJ2-3, with TRBD1 identical over 9 bases. Trimming took 3 bases from V and 0 from J; bases not matched to a gene: 5. The CDR3 is 16 residues long. Germline loops: CDR1 SGHRS, CDR2 YFSETQ.

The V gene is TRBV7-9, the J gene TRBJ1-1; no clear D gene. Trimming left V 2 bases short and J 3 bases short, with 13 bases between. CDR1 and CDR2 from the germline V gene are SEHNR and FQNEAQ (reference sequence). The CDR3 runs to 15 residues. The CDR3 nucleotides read TGTGCCAGCAGCTTACAGACGGTCGCCGACACTGAAGCTTTCTTT. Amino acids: CASSLQTVADTEAFF.

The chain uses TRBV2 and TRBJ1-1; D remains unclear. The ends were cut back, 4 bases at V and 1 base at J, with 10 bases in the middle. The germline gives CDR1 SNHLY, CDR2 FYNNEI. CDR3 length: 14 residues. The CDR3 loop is CASSVGIPNTEAFF. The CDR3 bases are TGTGCCAGCAGTGTAGGTATACCGAACACTGAAGCTTTCTTT.

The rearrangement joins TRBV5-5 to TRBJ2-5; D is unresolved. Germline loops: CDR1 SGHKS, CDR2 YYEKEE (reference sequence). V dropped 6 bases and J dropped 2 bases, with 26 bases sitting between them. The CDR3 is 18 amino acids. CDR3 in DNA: TGTGCCAGCACCCGGAGCCTGGTAGTGGTAGGTCAACAAGAGACCCAGTACTTC. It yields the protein CASTRSLVVVGQQETQYF.

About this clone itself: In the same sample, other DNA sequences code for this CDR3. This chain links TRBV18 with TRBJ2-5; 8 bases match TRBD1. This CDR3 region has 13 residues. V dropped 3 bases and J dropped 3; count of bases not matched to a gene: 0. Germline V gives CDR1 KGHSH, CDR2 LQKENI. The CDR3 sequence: CASSPDREETQYF. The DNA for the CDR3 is TGTGCCAGCTCACCGGACAGGGAAGAGACCCAGTACTTC.

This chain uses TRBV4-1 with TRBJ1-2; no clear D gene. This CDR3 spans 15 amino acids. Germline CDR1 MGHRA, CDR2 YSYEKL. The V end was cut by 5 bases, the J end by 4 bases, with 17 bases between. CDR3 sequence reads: CASSVRPDGSYGYTF. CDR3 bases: TGCGCCAGCAGCGTTCGGCCGGACGGTTCCTATGGCTACACCTTC.

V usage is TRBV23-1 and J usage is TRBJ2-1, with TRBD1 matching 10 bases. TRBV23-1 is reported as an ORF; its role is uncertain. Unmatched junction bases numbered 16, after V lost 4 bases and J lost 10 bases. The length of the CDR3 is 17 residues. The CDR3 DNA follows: TGCGCCAGCAGTCTAGGAAACCGGGACAGGGGCTTTAGGGAGCAGTTCTTC. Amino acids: CASSLGNRDRGFREQFF.

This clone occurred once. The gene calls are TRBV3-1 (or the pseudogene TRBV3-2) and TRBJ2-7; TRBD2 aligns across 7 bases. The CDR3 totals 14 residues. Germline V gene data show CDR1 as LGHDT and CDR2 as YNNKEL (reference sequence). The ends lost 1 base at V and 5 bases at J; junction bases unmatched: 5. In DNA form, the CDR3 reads TGTGCCAGCAGCCAAGTTTCGGGAGGCAACGAGCAGTACTTC. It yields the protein CASSQVSGGNEQYF.

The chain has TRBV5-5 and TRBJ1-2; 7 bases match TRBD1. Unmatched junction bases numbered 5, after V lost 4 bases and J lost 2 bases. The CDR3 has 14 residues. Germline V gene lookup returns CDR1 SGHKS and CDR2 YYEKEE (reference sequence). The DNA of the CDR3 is TGTGCCAGCAGCCGCCAACAGGGGAACTATGGCTACACCTTC. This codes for CASSRQQGNYGYTF.

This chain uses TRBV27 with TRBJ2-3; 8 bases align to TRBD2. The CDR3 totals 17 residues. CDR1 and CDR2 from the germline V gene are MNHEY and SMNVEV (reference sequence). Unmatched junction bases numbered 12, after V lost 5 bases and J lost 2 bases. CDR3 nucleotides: TGTGCCAGCAGTACTGGGGGGAAGCGGGGGTACACAGATACGCAGTATTTT. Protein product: CASSTGGKRGYTDTQYF.

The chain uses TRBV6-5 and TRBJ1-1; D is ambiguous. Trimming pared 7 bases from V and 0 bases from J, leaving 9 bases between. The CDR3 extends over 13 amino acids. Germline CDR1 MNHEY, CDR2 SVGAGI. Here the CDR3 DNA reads TGTGCCAGCATCCAAGATGTGAACACTGAAGCTTTCTTT. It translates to CASIQDVNTEAFF.

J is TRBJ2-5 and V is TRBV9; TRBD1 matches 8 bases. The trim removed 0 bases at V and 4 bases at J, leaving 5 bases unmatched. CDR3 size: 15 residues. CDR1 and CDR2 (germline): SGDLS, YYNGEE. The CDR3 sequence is CASSVVGQGGETQYF. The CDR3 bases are TGTGCCAGCAGCGTAGTAGGACAGGGCGGAGAGACCCAGTACTTC.

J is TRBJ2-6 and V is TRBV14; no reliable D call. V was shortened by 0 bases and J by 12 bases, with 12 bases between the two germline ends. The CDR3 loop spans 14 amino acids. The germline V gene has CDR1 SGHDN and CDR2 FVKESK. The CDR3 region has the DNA TGTGCCAGCAGCCAAGACCCGGGTAGTAGCGTCCTGACTTTC. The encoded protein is CASSQDPGSSVLTF.

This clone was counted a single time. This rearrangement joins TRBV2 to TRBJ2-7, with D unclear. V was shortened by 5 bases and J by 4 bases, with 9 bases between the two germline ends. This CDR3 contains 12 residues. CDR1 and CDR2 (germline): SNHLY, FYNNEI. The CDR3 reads CASSPFDYEQYF. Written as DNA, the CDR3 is TGTGCCAGCAGTCCTTTCGATTACGAGCAGTACTTC.

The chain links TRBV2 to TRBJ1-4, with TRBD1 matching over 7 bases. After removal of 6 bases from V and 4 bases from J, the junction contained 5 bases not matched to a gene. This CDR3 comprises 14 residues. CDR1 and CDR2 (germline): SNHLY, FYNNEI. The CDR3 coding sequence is TGTGCCAGCAGGACCGGGGACAGTAATGAAAAACTGTTTTTT. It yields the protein CASRTGDSNEKLFF.

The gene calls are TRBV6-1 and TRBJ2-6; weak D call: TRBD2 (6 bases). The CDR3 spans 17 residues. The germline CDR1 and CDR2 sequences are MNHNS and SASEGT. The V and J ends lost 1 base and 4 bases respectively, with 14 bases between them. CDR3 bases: TGTGCCAGCAGTGAAGTAGGAGGGCTCTTGGGGGCCAACGTCCTGACTTTC. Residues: CASSEVGGLLGANVLTF.

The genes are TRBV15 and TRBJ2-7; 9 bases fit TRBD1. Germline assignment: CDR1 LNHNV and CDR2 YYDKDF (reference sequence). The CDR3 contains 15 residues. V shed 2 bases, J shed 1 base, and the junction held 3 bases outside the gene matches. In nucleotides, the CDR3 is TGTGCCACCAGCAGATCAGGGACAGGGTCCTACGAGCAGTACTTC. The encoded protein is CATSRSGTGSYEQYF.

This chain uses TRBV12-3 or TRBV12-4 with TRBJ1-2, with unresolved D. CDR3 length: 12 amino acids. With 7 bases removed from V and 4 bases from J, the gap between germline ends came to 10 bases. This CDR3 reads CASTFSGYGYTF. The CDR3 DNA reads TGTGCCAGCACCTTCTCGGGCTATGGCTACACCTTC.

CDR3: CALRTSGTDTQYF. The CDR3 DNA is TGTGCCCTCCGGACTAGCGGCACAGATACGCAGTATTTT. This chain links TRBV10-3 with TRBJ2-3, with 9 bases fitting TRBD2. The CDR3 sequence is 13 residues long. V gave up 11 bases and J gave up 1 base; unmatched junction bases: 4. Germline CDR1 and CDR2: ENHRY and SYGVKD.

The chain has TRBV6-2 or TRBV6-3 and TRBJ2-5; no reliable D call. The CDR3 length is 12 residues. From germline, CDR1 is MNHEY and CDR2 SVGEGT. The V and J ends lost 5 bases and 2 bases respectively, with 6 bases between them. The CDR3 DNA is TGTGCCAGCAGTCCCTCTCAAGAGACCCAGTACTTC. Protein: CASSPSQETQYF.

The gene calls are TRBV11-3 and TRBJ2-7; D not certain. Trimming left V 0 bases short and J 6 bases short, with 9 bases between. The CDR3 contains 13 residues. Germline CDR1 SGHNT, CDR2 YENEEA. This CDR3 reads CASSLDPAGEQYF. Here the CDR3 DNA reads TGTGCCAGCAGCTTAGATCCCGCAGGCGAGCAGTACTTC. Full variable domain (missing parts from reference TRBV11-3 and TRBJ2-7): EAGVVQSPRYKIIEKKQPVAFWCNPISGHNTLYWYLQNLGQGPELLIRYENEEAVDDSQLPKDRFSAERLKGVDSTLKIQPAELGDSAVYLCASSLDPAGEQYFGPGTRLTVT.

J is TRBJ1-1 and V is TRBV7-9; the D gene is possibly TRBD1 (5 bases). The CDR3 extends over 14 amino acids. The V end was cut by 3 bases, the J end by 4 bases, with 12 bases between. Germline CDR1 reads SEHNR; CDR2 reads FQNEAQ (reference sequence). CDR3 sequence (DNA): TGTGCCAGCAGCTTGCAGGGTAGTTTCACTGAAGCTTTCTTT. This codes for CASSLQGSFTEAFF.

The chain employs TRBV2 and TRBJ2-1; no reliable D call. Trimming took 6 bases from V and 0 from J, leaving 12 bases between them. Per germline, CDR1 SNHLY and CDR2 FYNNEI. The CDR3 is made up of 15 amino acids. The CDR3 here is CASRKGLDSYNEQFF. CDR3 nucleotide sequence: TGTGCCAGCAGGAAGGGCTTGGACTCCTACAATGAGCAGTTCTTC.

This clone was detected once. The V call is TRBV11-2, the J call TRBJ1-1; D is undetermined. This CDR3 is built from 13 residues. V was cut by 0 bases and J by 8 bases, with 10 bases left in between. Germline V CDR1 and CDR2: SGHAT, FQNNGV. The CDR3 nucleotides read TGTGCCAGCAGCTTAGATCAGCTCGGGGAAGCTTTCTTT. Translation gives CASSLDQLGEAFF.

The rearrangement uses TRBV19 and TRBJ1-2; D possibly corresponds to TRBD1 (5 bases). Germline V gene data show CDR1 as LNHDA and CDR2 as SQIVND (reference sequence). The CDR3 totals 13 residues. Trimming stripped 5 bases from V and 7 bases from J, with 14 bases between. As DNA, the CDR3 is TGTGCCAGTAGTCCGGGCAGGGATTCTGGCTACACCTTC. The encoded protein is CASSPGRDSGYTF. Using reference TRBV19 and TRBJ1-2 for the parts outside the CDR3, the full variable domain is DGGITQSPKYLFRKEGQNVTLSCEQNLNHDAMYWYRQDPGQGLRLIYYSQIVNDFQKGDIAEGYSVSREKKESFPLTVTSAQKNPTAFYLCASSPGRDSGYTFGSGTRLTVV.

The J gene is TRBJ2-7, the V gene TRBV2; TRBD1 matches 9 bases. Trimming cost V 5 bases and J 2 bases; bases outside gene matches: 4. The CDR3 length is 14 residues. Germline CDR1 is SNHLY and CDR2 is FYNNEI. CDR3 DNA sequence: TGTGCCAGCAGTCGGGACAGGGCTACCTACGAGCAGTACTTC. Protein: CASSRDRATYEQYF.

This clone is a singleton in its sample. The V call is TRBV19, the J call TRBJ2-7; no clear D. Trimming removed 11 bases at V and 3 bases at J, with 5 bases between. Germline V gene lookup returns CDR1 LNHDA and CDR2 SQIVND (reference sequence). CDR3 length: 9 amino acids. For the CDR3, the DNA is TGTGCCCCTCACTACGAGCAGTACTTC. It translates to CAPHYEQYF.